Below, 15 T cell receptor beta chains from the same sample are listed, as sequenced in a study of PD-1 blockade in classical Hodgkin lymphoma. TCRdb keeps only in-frame clones here, not all; method: immunoSEQ multiplex PCR. The table records more than 90,000 clones, roughly 76% of them present only once. Relapse after autologous stem cell transplantation occurred in every patient, and brentuximab vedotin exposure varied. The specimen comprised peripheral blood mononuclear cells (PBMCs), sampled before the second cycle of nivolumab. These TCRs come from a human donor with classical Hodgkin lymphoma.

The CDR3 DNA sequence: TGCGCCAGCAAGGCGGGGTCGGGCACCGGGGAGCTGTTTTTT. It encodes CASKAGSGTGELFF. The genes are TRBV5-1 and TRBJ2-2, with D perhaps TRBD2 (6 bases). CDR3 length: 14 amino acids. CDR1 is SGHRS and CDR2 is YFSETQ in the germline V gene. With 6 bases removed from V and 4 bases from J, the gap between germline ends came to 13 bases.

The chain is built from TRBV11-2 and TRBJ2-7; the match to TRBD2 covers 11 bases. Losses at the gene ends were 4 bases for V and 7 bases for J; bases not matched to a gene: 6. The CDR3 length is 14 residues. Germline assignment: CDR1 SGHAT and CDR2 FQNNGV. CDR3 in DNA: TGTGCCAGCAGCTCGACTAGCGGGGTCCTGGAGCAGTACTTC. It is translated as CASSSTSGVLEQYF. Full variable domain (remainder filled in from reference TRBV11-2 and TRBJ2-7): EAGVAQSPRYKIIEKRQSVAFWCNPISGHATLYWYQQILGQGPKLLIQFQNNGVVDDSQLPKDRFSAERLKGVDSTLKIQPAKLEDSAVYLCASSSTSGVLEQYFGPGTRLTVT.

CDR3 coding DNA: TGTGCCAGCAGGTCGAGCCTCGAGCAGTACTTC. This encodes CASRSSLEQYF. The chain joins TRBV27 to TRBJ2-7; no firm D call. Germline CDR1 is MNHEY and CDR2 is SMNVEV (reference sequence). V lost 6 bases to trimming and J lost 6 bases, with 9 bases between them. The CDR3 covers 11 residues.

The chain is built from TRBV28 and TRBJ2-7; 11 bases match TRBD2. V shed 5 bases, J shed 0 bases, and the junction held 3 bases outside the gene matches. From germline, CDR1 is MDHEN and CDR2 SYDVKM. The CDR3 is 15 residues long. As DNA, the CDR3 is TGTGCCAGCAGTCCCGGGACTAGCGGCTCCTACGAGCAGTACTTC. It is translated as CASSPGTSGSYEQYF.

The J gene is TRBJ2-7, the V gene TRBV9, with 7 bases fitting TRBD1. The V gene end was trimmed by 0 bases and the J gene end by 2 bases; junction bases not matched to a gene: 5. The CDR3 totals 15 residues. Looked up from germline, CDR1 is SGDLS and CDR2 is YYNGEE. CDR3 amino acids: CASSVGTGATYEQYF. The CDR3 DNA reads as TGTGCCAGCAGCGTAGGGACAGGCGCCACCTACGAGCAGTACTTC.

This clone occurred a few times. This chain joins TRBV11-3 and TRBJ1-3, with TRBD1 matching over 7 bases. Trimming at V came to 5 bases and at J to 3 bases, leaving 7 bases not matched to a gene. The CDR3 totals 15 residues. CDR1 is SGHNT, CDR2 YENEEA, per germline. The CDR3 DNA sequence: TGTGCCAGCAGCCACAGGGGAGAGCTTGGAAACACCATATATTTT. Encoded protein: CASSHRGELGNTIYF.

This rearrangement joins TRBV10-3 to TRBJ2-5; no clear D gene. Trimming took off 0 bases at V and 1 base at J, with 6 bases between the two ends. The CDR3 sequence is 14 residues long. Germline V CDR1 and CDR2: ENHRY, SYGVKD. CDR3 residues: CAISESLVQETQYF. For the CDR3, the DNA is TGTGCCATCAGTGAGTCTCTAGTCCAAGAGACCCAGTACTTC.

This chain connects TRBV4-2 to TRBJ2-7; weak D call: TRBD2 (5 bases). V lost 5 bases, J lost 1 base, and 12 bases lay in between. This CDR3 has 14 amino acids. Germline V gives CDR1 LGHNA, CDR2 YNFKEQ. For the CDR3, the DNA is TGTGCCAGCAGCTTGGCGGGTGGGTCCTACGAGCAGTACTTC. This sequence encodes CASSLAGGSYEQYF.

Details on this clone: One end of the junction is discordant with germline, which a read error may explain. This chain links TRBV10-2 with TRBJ2-1; D is perhaps TRBD2 (6 bases). CDR1 WSHSY and CDR2 SAAADI come from the germline V gene. The CDR3 sequence is 13 residues long. This CDR3 reads CASSEGRDPRGVF. Written as DNA, the CDR3 is TGCGCCAGCAGTGAGGGGCGGGATCCGCGGGGTGTCTTC.

In this sample, this clone turned up once. V usage is TRBV5-1 and J usage is TRBJ2-3; D not certain. Trimming stripped 5 bases from V and 2 bases from J, with 12 bases between. This CDR3 is 14 amino acids long. Germline V gene data show CDR1 as SGHRS and CDR2 as YFSETQ. Written as DNA, the CDR3 is TGCGCCAGCAGAGGGCTAATAAACACAGATACGCAGTATTTT. The encoded protein is CASRGLINTDTQYF. The whole variable domain, filled in from reference TRBV5-1 and TRBJ2-3, reads KAGVTQTPRYLIKTRGQQVTLSCSPISGHRSVSWYQQTPGQGLQFLFEYFSETQRNKGNFPGRFSGRQFSNSRSEMNVSTLELGDSALYLCASRGLINTDTQYFGPGTRLTVL.

In its sample, this clone was seen a few times. The gene calls are TRBV28 and TRBJ2-3, with D perhaps matching TRBD2 (6 bases). Germline loops: CDR1 MDHEN, CDR2 SYDVKM. The CDR3 has 14 amino acids. Trimming left V 6 bases short and J 0 bases short, with 10 bases between. The CDR3 sequence: CASRLGTSTDTQYF. As DNA, the CDR3 is TGTGCCAGCAGGCTGGGGACTAGCACAGATACGCAGTATTTT.

The V call is TRBV6-6, the J call TRBJ2-3; the D is unclear. V lost 6 bases, J lost 1 base, and 8 bases lay in between. Germline-derived CDR1 and CDR2 are MNHNY and SVGAGI (reference sequence). The CDR3 runs 13 residues. This CDR3 is CASSPRGTDTQYF. Here the CDR3 DNA reads TGTGCCAGCAGCCCCCGGGGCACAGATACGCAGTATTTT.

V and J are TRBV6-1 and TRBJ1-1; TRBD1 is a possible D gene (5 bases). In germline, CDR1 is MNHNS, CDR2 SASEGT. The CDR3 sequence is 14 residues long. The V and J ends lost 6 bases and 4 bases respectively, with 15 bases between them. CDR3 DNA sequence: TGTGCCAGCAGGGACCGGGGCGGGAGCACTGAAGCTTTCTTT. It codes for CASRDRGGSTEAFF.

The J gene is TRBJ1-2, the V gene TRBV19; D call uncertain. Trimming pared 2 bases from V and 0 bases from J, leaving 4 bases between. CDR1 and CDR2 from the germline V gene are LNHDA and SQIVND (reference sequence). This CDR3 comprises 13 residues. The CDR3 sequence: CASSINPNYGYTF. In nucleotides, the CDR3 is TGTGCCAGTAGTATAAACCCTAACTATGGCTACACCTTC.

The chain combines TRBV29-1 with TRBJ1-5; TRBD1 matches 8 bases. J was trimmed by 6 bases and V by 6 bases; bases with no gene match: 7. This CDR3 is built from 13 residues. CDR1 is SQVTM and CDR2 is ANQGSEA in the germline V gene. The CDR3, as DNA: TGCAGCGTCTCCGACAGGGGAGGTCAGCCCCAGCATTTT. Translation: CSVSDRGGQPQHF.